Given below is one T cell receptor beta chain in context. The sample originates from a study of blood T cell repertoires in COVID-19. Study information: Samples of COVID-19 (acute and convalescent) were obtained from the United States, Italy and Spain. PBMCs, B-cell-depleted T cells, or T cells provided the cDNA or gDNA that made up the material.

The germline CDR1 and CDR2 sequences are LGHDT and YNNKEL (reference sequence). Trimming took off 5 bases at V and 0 bases at J, with 16 bases between the two ends. The CDR3 covers 16 residues. In the original workflow: For nucleated cells, counts were estimated from reference gene primer amplification. The data were produced by immunoSEQ multiplex PCR, yet TCRdb's version contains in-frame clones alone and is incomplete. The DNA gave D and trimming, while V, J and clone size come from that table. The table has approximately 190,000 clones, about 86% seen once. Sequenced sample: peripheral blood. The chain links TRBV3-1 (or the pseudogene TRBV3-2) to TRBJ1-1; D is unresolved. This sequence originates from a young man with active or convalescent COVID-19. CDR3 nucleotide sequence: TGTGCCAGCAGCTCTTATCCCGGACTGATGAACACTGAAGCTTTCTTT. Its translation is CASSSYPGLMNTEAFF.